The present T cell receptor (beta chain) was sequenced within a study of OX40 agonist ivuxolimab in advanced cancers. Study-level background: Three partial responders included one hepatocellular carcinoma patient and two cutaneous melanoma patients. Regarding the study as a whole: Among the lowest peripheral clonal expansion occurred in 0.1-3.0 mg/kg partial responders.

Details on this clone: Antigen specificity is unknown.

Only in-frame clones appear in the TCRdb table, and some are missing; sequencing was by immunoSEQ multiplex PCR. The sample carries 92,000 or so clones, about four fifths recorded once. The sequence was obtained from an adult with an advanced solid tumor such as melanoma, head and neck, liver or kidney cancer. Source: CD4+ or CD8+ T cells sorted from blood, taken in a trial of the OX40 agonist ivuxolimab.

CDR3 loop: CASSVDGSENQPQHF. In DNA form, the CDR3 reads TGTGCCAGCAGCGTAGATGGGTCTGAGAATCAGCCCCAGCATTTT. This rearrangement joins TRBV9 to TRBJ1-5, with D uncertain. CDR3 length: 15 amino acids. Trimming took 0 bases from V and 4 from J, leaving 11 bases between them. The V gene's germline CDR1 is SGDLS and CDR2 YYNGEE.